This T cell receptor beta chain was identified in a study of T cell changes during pregnancy in multiple sclerosis. The method was immunoSEQ multiplex PCR; TCRdb's version includes in-frame clones alone and lacks a portion of them. The table lists 35,000 or so clones, roughly 93% of them singletons. The CDR3 contains 14 residues. Germline CDR1 and CDR2: SGHRS and YFSETQ. The V and J ends lost 5 bases and 3 bases, in that order; junction bases with no gene match: 4. The source of this sequence is a female donor with multiple sclerosis, enrolled in a pregnancy study. The chain joins TRBV5-1 to TRBJ2-2; 7 nucleotides align to TRBD2. Sequenced here: CD4+ T cells from peripheral blood mononuclear cells, sampled in the first trimester of pregnancy. CDR3 sequence reads: CASSWAGDTGELFF. The DNA for the CDR3 is TGCGCCAGCAGTTGGGCGGGGGACACCGGGGAGCTGTTTTTT.